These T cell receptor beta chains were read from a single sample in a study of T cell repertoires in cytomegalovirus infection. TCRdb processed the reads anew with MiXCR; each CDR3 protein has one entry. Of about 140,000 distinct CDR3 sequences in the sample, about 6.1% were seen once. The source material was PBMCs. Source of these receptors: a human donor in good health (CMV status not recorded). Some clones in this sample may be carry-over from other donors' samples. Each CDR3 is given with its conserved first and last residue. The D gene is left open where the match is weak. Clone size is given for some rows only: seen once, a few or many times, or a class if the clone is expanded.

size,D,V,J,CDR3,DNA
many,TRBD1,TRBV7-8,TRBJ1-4,CASRAGTAPNEKLFF,TGTGCCAGCAGAGCCGGGACAGCCCCTAATGAAAAACTGTTTTTT
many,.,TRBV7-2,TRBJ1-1,CASSLVRGVAFF,TGTGCCAGCAGCTTAGTCAGGGGTGTGGCTTTCTTT
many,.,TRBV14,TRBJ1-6,CASSQRGSSYNSPLHF,TGTGCCAGCAGCCAGAGAGGGAGCTCCTATAATTCACCCCTCCACTTT
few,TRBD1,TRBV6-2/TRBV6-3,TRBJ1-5,CASSYGTGNQPQHF,TGTGCCAGCAGTTACGGGACAGGGAACCAGCCCCAGCATTTT
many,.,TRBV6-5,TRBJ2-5,CASSDVRRVGQETQYF,TGTGCCAGCAGTGATGTGAGACGGGTCGGCCAAGAGACCCAGTACTTC
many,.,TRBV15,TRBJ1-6,CATSRDRGQINSPLHF,TGTGCCACCAGCAGAGATCGGGGCCAGATCAATTCACCCCTCCACTTT
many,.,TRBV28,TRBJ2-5,CASREGGRQETQYF,TGTGCCAGCAGGGAGGGGGGCCGTCAAGAGACCCAGTACTTC
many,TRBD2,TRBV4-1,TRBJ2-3,CASSQDSSGGETDTQYF,TGCGCCAGCAGCCAAGATTCCAGCGGGGGGGAGACAGATACGCAGTATTTT
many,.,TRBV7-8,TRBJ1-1,CASSLAGGKDAFF,TGTGCCAGCAGCTTAGCTGGGGGGAAGGATGCTTTCTTT
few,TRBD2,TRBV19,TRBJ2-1,CASGLLAGGPNEQFF,TGTGCCAGTGGGCTCCTAGCGGGGGGACCCAATGAGCAGTTCTTC
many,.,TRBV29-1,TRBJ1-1,CSVVGLDGWNTEAFF,TGCAGCGTTGTGGGCCTCGACGGGTGGAACACTGAAGCTTTCTTT
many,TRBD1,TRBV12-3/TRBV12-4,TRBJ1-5,CASSLRTGPAPGQPQHF,TGTGCCAGCAGTTTAAGGACAGGCCCAGCCCCGGGGCAGCCCCAGCATTTT
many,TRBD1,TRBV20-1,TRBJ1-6,CSARTGQINSPLHF,TGCAGTGCTAGAACGGGACAGATTAATTCACCCCTCCACTTT
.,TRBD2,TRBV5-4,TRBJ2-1,CASRLGGGGAGYNEQFF,TGTGCCAGCAGGTTGGGGGGCGGGGGGGCGGGGTACAATGAGCAGTTCTTC
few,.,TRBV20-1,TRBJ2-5,CSAMIVRGQETQYF,TGCAGTGCTATGATCGTGAGGGGTCAAGAGACCCAGTACTTC
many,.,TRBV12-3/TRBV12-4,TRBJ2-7,CASSLGGPYEQYF,TGTGCCAGCAGTTTAGGTGGCCCCTACGAGCAGTACTTC
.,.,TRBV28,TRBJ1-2,CASSTLGGTTPYYGYTF,TGTGCCAGCAGTACCCTGGGGGGGACGACACCTTACTATGGCTACACCTTC
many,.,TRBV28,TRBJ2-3,CASSLPGSTDTQYF,TGTGCCAGCAGTTTGCCAGGCAGCACAGATACGCAGTATTTT
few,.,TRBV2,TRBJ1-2,CASSDNDRLSGYTF,TGTGCCAGCAGTGACAACGACCGGTTGAGTGGCTACACCTTC
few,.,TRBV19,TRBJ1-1,CASSMVDRPNTEAFF,TGTGCCAGTAGTATGGTAGACAGACCGAACACTGAAGCTTTCTTT
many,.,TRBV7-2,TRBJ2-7,CASSYHYEQYF,TGTGCCAGCAGCTATCACTACGAGCAGTACTTC
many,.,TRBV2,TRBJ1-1,CASSAGQFMNTEAFF,TGTGCCAGCAGTGCCGGACAGTTCATGAACACTGAAGCTTTCTTT
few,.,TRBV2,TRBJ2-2,CAGTTANTGELFF,TGTGCCGGGACCACAGCGAACACCGGGGAGCTGTTTTTT
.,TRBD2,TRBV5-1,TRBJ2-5,CASSLALAGAAETQYF,TGCGCCAGCAGCTTGGCTCTAGCGGGGGCCGCAGAGACCCAGTACTTC
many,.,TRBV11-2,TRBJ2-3,CASSPGRARGDTQYF,TGTGCCAGCAGCCCGGGTCGGGCTAGGGGGGATACGCAGTATTTT
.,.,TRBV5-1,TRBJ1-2,CASSQQLSIGRGGYTF,TGCGCCAGCAGCCAACAACTCTCGATAGGGAGGGGTGGCTACACCTTC
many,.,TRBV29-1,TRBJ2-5,CSVSSASGETQYF,TGCAGCGTTTCCAGCGCTTCGGGAGAGACCCAGTACTTC
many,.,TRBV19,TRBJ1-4,CASGGPGRTNEKLFF,TGTGCCAGTGGGGGGCCCGGACGGACAAATGAAAAACTGTTTTTT
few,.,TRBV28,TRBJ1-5,CASSLYGGQPQHF,TGTGCCAGCAGTTTATATGGGGGTCAGCCCCAGCATTTT
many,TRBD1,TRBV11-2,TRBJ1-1,CASSLSRQGPEAFF,TGTGCCAGCAGCTTAAGCCGACAGGGCCCTGAAGCTTTCTTT
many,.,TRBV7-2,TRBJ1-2,CASSPIRTAYGYTF,TGTGCCAGCAGCCCTATTAGGACAGCTTATGGCTACACCTTC
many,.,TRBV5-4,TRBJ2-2,CASSSGLSNTGELFF,TGTGCCAGCAGCTCCGGACTTTCGAACACCGGGGAGCTGTTTTTT